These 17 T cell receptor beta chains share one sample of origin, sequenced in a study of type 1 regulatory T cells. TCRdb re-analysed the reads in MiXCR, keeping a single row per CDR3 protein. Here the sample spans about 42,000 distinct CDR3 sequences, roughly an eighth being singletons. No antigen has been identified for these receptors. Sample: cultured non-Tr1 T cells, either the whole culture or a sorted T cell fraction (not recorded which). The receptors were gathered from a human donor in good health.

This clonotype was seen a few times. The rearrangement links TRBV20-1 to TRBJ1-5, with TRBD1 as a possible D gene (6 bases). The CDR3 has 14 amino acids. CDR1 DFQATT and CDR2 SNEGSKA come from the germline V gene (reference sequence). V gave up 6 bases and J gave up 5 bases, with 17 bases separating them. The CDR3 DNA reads TGCAGTGCCAGCGGCAGGGGTGCGGATCAGCCCCAGCATTTT. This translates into CSASGRGADQPQHF.

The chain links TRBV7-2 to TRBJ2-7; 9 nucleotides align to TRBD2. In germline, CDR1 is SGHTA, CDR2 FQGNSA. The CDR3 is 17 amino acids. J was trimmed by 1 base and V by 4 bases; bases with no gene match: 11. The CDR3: CASSWAQREELSYEQYF. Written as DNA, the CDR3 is TGTGCCAGCAGCTGGGCCCAGCGGGAGGAACTATCCTACGAGCAGTACTTC. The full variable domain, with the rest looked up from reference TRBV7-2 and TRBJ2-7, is GAGVSQSPSNKVTEKGKDVELRCDPISGHTALYWYRQSLGQGLEFLIYFQGNSAPDKSGLPSDRFSAERTGGSVSTLTIQRTQQEDSAVYLCASSWAQREELSYEQYFGPGTRLTVT.

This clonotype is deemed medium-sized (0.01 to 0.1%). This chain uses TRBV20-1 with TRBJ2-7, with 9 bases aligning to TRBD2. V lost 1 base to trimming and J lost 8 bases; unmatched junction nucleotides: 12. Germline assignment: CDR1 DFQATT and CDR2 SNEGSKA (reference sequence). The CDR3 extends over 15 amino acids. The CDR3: CSARAELSGSDKQYF. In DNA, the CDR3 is TGCAGTGCTAGAGCCGAACTTAGCGGGAGCGACAAGCAGTACTTC.

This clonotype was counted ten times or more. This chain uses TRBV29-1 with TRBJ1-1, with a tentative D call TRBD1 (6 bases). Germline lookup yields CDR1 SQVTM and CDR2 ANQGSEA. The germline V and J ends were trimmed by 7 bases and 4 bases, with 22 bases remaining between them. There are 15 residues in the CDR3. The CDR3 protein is CSAPKQGGDSTEAFF. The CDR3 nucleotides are TGCAGCGCTCCAAAACAGGGTGGAGATTCCACTGAAGCTTTCTTT.

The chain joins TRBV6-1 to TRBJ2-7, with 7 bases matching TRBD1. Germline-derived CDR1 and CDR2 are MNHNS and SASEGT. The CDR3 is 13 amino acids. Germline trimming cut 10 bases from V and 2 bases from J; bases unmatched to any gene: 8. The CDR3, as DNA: TGTGCCACCGTACCGGGACAGACCTACGAGCAGTACTTC. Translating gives CATVPGQTYEQYF.

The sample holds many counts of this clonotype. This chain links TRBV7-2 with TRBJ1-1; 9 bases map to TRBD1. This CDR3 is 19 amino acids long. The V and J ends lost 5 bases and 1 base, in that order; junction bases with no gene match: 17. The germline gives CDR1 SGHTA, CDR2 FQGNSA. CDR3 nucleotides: TGTGCCAGCAGCCCTTATGGACAGGGGTATGGGGGAGGGAACACTGAAGCTTTCTTT. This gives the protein CASSPYGQGYGGGNTEAFF.

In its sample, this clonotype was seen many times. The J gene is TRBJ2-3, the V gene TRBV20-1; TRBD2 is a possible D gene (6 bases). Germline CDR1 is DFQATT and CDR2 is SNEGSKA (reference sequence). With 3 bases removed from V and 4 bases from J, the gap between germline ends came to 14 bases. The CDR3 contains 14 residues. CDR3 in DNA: TGCAGTGCTAGTCGGGAGTACCCCCCAGATACGCAGTATTTT. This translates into CSASREYPPDTQYF.

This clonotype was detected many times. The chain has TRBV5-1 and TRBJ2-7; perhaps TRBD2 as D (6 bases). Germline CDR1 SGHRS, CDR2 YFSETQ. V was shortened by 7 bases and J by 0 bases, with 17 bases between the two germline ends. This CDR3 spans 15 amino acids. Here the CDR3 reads CASRPRLENSYEQYF. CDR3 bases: TGCGCCAGCCGGCCAAGACTAGAGAACTCCTACGAGCAGTACTTC.

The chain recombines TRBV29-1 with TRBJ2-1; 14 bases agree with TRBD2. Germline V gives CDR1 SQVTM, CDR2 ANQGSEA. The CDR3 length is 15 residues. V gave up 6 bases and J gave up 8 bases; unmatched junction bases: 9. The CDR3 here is CSVRGTSGSWDEQFF. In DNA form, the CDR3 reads TGCAGCGTCCGAGGGACTAGCGGGAGCTGGGATGAGCAGTTCTTC.

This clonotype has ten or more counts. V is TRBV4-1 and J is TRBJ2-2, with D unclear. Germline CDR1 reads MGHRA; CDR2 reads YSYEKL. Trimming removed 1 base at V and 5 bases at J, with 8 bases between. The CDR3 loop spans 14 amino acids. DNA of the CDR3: TGCGCCAGCAGCCAAGTTCTAGGGACCGGGGAGCTGTTTTTT. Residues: CASSQVLGTGELFF.

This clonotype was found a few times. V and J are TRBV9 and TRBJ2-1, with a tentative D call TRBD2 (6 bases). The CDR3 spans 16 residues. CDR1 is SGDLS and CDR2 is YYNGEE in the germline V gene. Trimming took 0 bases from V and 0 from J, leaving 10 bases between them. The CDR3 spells CASSVDAGSSYNEQFF. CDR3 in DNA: TGTGCCAGCAGCGTAGACGCGGGAAGCTCCTACAATGAGCAGTTCTTC.

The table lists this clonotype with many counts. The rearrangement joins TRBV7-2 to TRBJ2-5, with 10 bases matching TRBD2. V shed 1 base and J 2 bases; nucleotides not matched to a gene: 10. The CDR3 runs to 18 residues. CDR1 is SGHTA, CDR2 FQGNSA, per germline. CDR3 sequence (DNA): TGTGCCAGCAGCTTAGGGGCTAGCGGGGGCATGTCTCAAGAGACCCAGTACTTC. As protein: CASSLGASGGMSQETQYF.

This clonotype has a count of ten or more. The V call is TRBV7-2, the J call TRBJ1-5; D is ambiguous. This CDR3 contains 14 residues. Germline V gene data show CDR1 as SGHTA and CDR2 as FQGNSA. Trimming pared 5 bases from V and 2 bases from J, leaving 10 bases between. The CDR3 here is CASSERRGNQPQHF. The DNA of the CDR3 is TGTGCCAGCAGCGAAAGGAGGGGCAATCAGCCCCAGCATTTT.

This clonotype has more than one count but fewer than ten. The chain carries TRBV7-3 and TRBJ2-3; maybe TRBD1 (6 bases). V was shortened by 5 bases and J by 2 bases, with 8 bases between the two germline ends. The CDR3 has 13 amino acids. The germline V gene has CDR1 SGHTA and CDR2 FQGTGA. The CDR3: CASSRQVTDTQYF. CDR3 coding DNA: TGTGCCAGCAGCCGACAGGTCACAGATACGCAGTATTTT. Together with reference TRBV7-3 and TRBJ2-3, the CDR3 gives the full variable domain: GAGVSQTPSNKVTEKGKYVELRCDPISGHTALYWYRQSLGQGPEFLIYFQGTGAADDSGLPNDRFFAVRPEGSVSTLKIQRTERGDSAVYLCASSRQVTDTQYFGPGTRLTVL.

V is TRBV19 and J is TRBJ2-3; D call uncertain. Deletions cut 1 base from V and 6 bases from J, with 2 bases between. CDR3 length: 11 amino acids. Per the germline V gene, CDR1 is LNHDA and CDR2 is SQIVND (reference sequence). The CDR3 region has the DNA TGTGCCAGTAGTATAGGTGATACGCAGTATTTT. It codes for CASSIGDTQYF.

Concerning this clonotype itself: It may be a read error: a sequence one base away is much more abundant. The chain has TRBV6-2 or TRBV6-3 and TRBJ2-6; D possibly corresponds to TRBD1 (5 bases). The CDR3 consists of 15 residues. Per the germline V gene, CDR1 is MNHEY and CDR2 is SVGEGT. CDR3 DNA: TGTGCCAGCAGGGACGGTTTCTCTGGGGCCAACGTCCTGGCTTTC. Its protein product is CASRDGFSGANVLAF.

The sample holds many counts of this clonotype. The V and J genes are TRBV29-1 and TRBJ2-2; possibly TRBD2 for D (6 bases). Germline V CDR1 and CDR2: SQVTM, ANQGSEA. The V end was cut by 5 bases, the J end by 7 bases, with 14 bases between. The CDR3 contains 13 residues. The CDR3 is CSVTGTLGGELFF. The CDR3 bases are TGCAGCGTTACCGGGACTTTGGGCGGGGAGCTGTTTTTT.